This passage covers 12 T cell receptor beta chains from one sample sequenced in a study of cytomegalovirus exposure and HLA in healthy donors. The study ran its PCR with 60 Vbeta and 13 Jbeta primers. Sequencing was performed with immunoSEQ multiplex PCR; in TCRdb, only in-frame clones are kept and a portion is missing. The sample consists of about 180,000 clones, roughly 80% of them appearing once. The sequenced sample consisted of PBMCs. These receptors were collected from a woman aged 45-65 years in good health and CMV-seropositive.

The rearrangement links TRBV29-1 to TRBJ2-7; 8 nucleotides line up with TRBD2. The CDR3 spans 12 residues. Germline CDR1 and CDR2: SQVTM and ANQGSEA. The junction had 0 bases not matched to a gene; V was cut back by 4 bases and J by 1 base. CDR3 protein: CSVVAGSYEQYF. CDR3 bases: TGCAGCGTTGTAGCGGGATCCTACGAGCAGTACTTC.

V usage is TRBV6-4 and J usage is TRBJ2-3; D ambiguous. Germline V gives CDR1 MRHNA, CDR2 SNTAGT. The CDR3 covers 16 residues. V was shortened by 6 bases and J by 0 bases, with 16 bases between the two germline ends. The CDR3 is CASSAPTVSSTDTQYF. The CDR3 coding sequence is TGTGCCAGCAGCGCCCCGACTGTTTCTAGCACAGATACGCAGTATTTT.

This clone was picked up many times. V is TRBV5-1 and J is TRBJ2-1; a weak D match, TRBD1 (5 bases). The germline V gene has CDR1 SGHRS and CDR2 YFSETQ. Trimming shortened V by 3 bases and J by 5 bases, and 12 bases separated the two germline ends. The CDR3 is 14 amino acids. CDR3 coding DNA: TGCGCCAGCAGCTCCCCCAGGGTTGACAATGAGCAGTTCTTC. Translation gives CASSSPRVDNEQFF.

This chain joins TRBV7-9 and TRBJ1-1; D is possibly TRBD1 (6 bases). Trimming pared 3 bases from V and 6 bases from J, leaving 14 bases between. This CDR3 has 14 amino acids. CDR1 and CDR2 from the germline V gene are SEHNR and FQNEAQ (reference sequence). CDR3 DNA sequence: TGTGCCAGCAGCTTGATACAGGGAGAGGCTGAAGCTTTCTTT. Translation: CASSLIQGEAEAFF.

The sample holds one count of this clone. V is TRBV9 and J is TRBJ2-1; 9 bases line up with TRBD2. J lost 9 bases, V lost 3 bases, and 10 bases had no gene match. This CDR3 is built from 15 residues. The germline V gene encodes CDR1 SGDLS and CDR2 YYNGEE. Here the CDR3 DNA reads TGTGCCAGCAGCGGTGGAGGGGGACTAGCTGGTGAGCAGTTCTTC. Encoded protein: CASSGGGGLAGEQFF. The complete variable domain, with remaining parts taken from reference TRBV9 and TRBJ2-1, reads DSGVTQTPKHLITATGQRVTLRCSPRSGDLSVYWYQQSLDQGLQFLIQYYNGEERAKGNILERFSAQQFPDLHSELNLSSLELGDSALYFCASSGGGGLAGEQFFGPGTRLTVL.

To note about this clone: Mismatch with germline at one junction end may stem from a read error. The chain links TRBV7-9 to TRBJ1-4; TRBD1 agrees at 7 bases. The germline gives CDR1 SEHNR, CDR2 FQNEAQ (reference sequence). The CDR3 length is 14 residues. The CDR3 protein is CASSSWDSNGKLFF. CDR3 nucleotides: TGTGCCAGCAGCTCCTGGGACAGTAATGGAAAACTGTTTTTT.

J is TRBJ2-3 and V is TRBV13; 10 positions agree with TRBD2. Looked up from germline, CDR1 is PRHDT and CDR2 is FYEKMQ (reference sequence). V lost 5 bases, J lost 4 bases, and 6 bases stayed unmatched. The CDR3 runs 15 residues. DNA for the CDR3: TGTGCCAGCAGCCCCCTAGCGGGGGACGCAGATACGCAGTATTTT. It codes for CASSPLAGDADTQYF.

The gene calls are TRBV9 and TRBJ2-5; D possibly corresponds to TRBD2 (6 bases). The CDR3 extends over 14 amino acids. From germline, CDR1 is SGDLS and CDR2 YYNGEE. V was trimmed by 4 bases and J by 0 bases, leaving 10 bases between them. This CDR3 is CASSQGLNQETQYF. CDR3 in DNA: TGTGCCAGCAGCCAAGGACTAAACCAAGAGACCCAGTACTTC.

The chain is built from TRBV5-1 and TRBJ1-4; TRBD1 agrees at 8 bases. There are 13 residues in the CDR3. The germline CDR1 and CDR2 sequences are SGHRS and YFSETQ. V was clipped by 3 bases and J by 13 bases; unmatched bases: 8. CDR3 sequence: CASSSGQGGGLFF. The CDR3, as DNA: TGCGCCAGCAGCTCCGGACAGGGCGGTGGACTGTTTTTT.

This rearrangement joins TRBV6-5 to TRBJ2-7; D gene unclear. The CDR3 runs 15 residues. Trimming left V 0 bases short and J 1 base short, with 10 bases between. CDR1 MNHEY and CDR2 SVGAGI come from the germline V gene. CDR3 DNA: TGTGCCAGCAGTTACTCATCGGGTGGGTCCTACGAGCAGTACTTC. Its protein product is CASSYSSGGSYEQYF.

V is TRBV18 and J is TRBJ2-4; perhaps TRBD2 as D (6 bases). CDR1 is KGHSH and CDR2 is LQKENI in the germline V gene. CDR3 length: 15 amino acids. V shed 0 bases and J shed 0 bases, with 6 bases lying between them. The CDR3 protein is CASSPPGLAKNIQYF. The CDR3 DNA reads as TGTGCCAGCTCACCACCGGGACTAGCCAAAAACATTCAGTACTTC.

This clone was detected only once. The rearrangement uses TRBV11-1 and TRBJ1-6, with TRBD1 identical over 8 bases. The CDR3 sequence is 15 residues long. Trimming removed 1 base from V and 7 bases from J; junction bases left unmatched: 3. Germline V gene sequence: CDR1 SGHAT, CDR2 FQDESV (reference sequence). The CDR3 DNA follows: TGTGCCAGCAGCTTAGGGACAGGGAAGAATTCACCCCTCCACTTT. This sequence encodes CASSLGTGKNSPLHF.